These T cell receptor beta chains were read from a single sample in a study of identical twins. TCRdb recomputed calls from the 5' RACE reads with MiXCR, one row per CDR3 protein. The sample holds approximately 590,000 distinct CDR3 sequences, more than 9% seen once. The same data also went into a second study, on yellow fever vaccine responses in identical twins.

Source material: PBMCs. The receptors shown here come from a woman between 18 and 29 years old in good health. Each CDR3 is given with its conserved first and last residue. The D gene is left open where the match is weak. Where a row states a size, it is once, few, many or the class of an expanded clone; other rows omit it.

J: TRBJ2-3
size: few
D: TRBD2
V: TRBV5-1
CDR3: CASSLGLAGLRTDTQYF
DNA: TGCGCCAGCAGCTTGGGCCTAGCGGGGCTTCGCACAGATACGCAGTATTTT

J: TRBJ2-7
size: .
D: .
V: TRBV7-2
CDR3: CASILMPGASYEQYF
DNA: TGTGCCAGCATACTGATGCCCGGGGCTAGCTACGAGCAGTACTTC

J: TRBJ2-3
size: few
D: TRBD2
V: TRBV6-1
CDR3: CASRKLSGGFTDTQYF
DNA: TGTGCCAGCAGGAAACTTAGCGGGGGGTTCACAGATACGCAGTATTTT

J: TRBJ2-1
size: many
D: TRBD2
V: TRBV4-3
CDR3: CASSQVTSGTDEQFF
DNA: TGCGCCAGCAGCCAGGTGACTAGCGGGACCGATGAGCAGTTCTTC

J: TRBJ1-2
size: .
D: .
V: TRBV5-1
CDR3: CASRTGSPYDYTF
DNA: TGCGCCAGCAGAACAGGGAGCCCTTATGACTACACCTTC

J: TRBJ2-2
size: many
D: .
V: TRBV28
CDR3: CASKRETGELFF
DNA: TGTGCCAGCAAAAGGGAGACCGGGGAGCTGTTTTTT

J: TRBJ1-5
size: .
D: .
V: TRBV5-1
CDR3: CASSLKENQPQHF
DNA: TGCGCCAGCAGCTTGAAGGAGAATCAGCCCCAGCATTTT

J: TRBJ2-7
size: .
D: TRBD2
V: TRBV6-2/TRBV6-3
CDR3: CASSSPEGATSGGTYEQYF
DNA: TGTGCCAGCAGCTCCCCGGAGGGTGCTACTAGCGGGGGAACCTACGAGCAGTACTTC

J: TRBJ2-1
size: .
D: TRBD2
V: TRBV5-6
CDR3: CASSLAGAFSYNEQFF
DNA: TGTGCCAGCAGCTTAGCGGGAGCCTTCTCCTACAATGAGCAGTTCTTC

J: TRBJ2-5
size: many
D: TRBD1
V: TRBV5-1
CDR3: CASSLQGGLETQYF
DNA: TGCGCCAGCAGCTTACAAGGGGGCTTGGAGACCCAGTACTTC

J: TRBJ2-3
size: .
D: TRBD1
V: TRBV27
CDR3: CASSFLGGDRTDTQYF
DNA: TGTGCCAGCAGTTTCTTAGGGGGCGACCGCACAGATACGCAGTATTTT

J: TRBJ2-3
size: .
D: TRBD1
V: TRBV24-1
CDR3: CATSDARQGWADTQYF
DNA: TGTGCCACCAGTGATGCGCGACAGGGGTGGGCAGATACGCAGTATTTT

J: TRBJ2-5
size: many
D: TRBD2
V: TRBV20-1
CDR3: CSANQLAGSQETQYF
DNA: TGCAGTGCTAACCAACTAGCGGGATCCCAGGAGACCCAGTACTTC

J: TRBJ2-4
size: many
D: .
V: TRBV3-1
CDR3: CASSQYNTANIQYF
DNA: TGTGCCAGCAGCCAATACAACACAGCAAACATTCAGTACTTC

J: TRBJ2-7
size: .
D: .
V: TRBV4-3
CDR3: CASSHLTRGFASEQYF
DNA: TGCGCCAGCAGCCACCTCACCCGGGGGTTCGCATCCGAGCAGTACTTC

J: TRBJ2-7
size: many
D: TRBD2
V: TRBV5-1
CDR3: CASSLMGTSGSYEQYF
DNA: TGCGCCAGCAGCTTGATGGGCACTAGCGGATCCTACGAGCAGTACTTC

J: TRBJ2-2
size: .
D: .
V: TRBV12-3/TRBV12-4
CDR3: CASSPRYGELFF
DNA: TGTGCCAGCAGCCCTCGCTACGGGGAGCTGTTTTTT

J: TRBJ2-3
size: .
D: TRBD2
V: TRBV5-1
CDR3: CASELAGGRDTQYF
DNA: TGCGCCAGTGAACTAGCGGGGGGCCGCGATACGCAGTATTTT

J: TRBJ2-1
size: .
D: .
V: TRBV6-2/TRBV6-3
CDR3: CASNLNLGYEQFF
DNA: TGTGCCAGCAATCTCAATTTGGGTTATGAGCAGTTCTTC

J: TRBJ2-1
size: .
D: .
V: TRBV2
CDR3: CASTGDSAYNEQFF
DNA: TGTGCCAGCACCGGGGACTCAGCTTACAATGAGCAGTTCTTC

J: TRBJ2-1
size: few
D: .
V: TRBV7-2
CDR3: CASSLAPLNYNEQFF
DNA: TGTGCCAGCAGCTTAGCGCCGCTAAATTACAATGAGCAGTTCTTC

J: TRBJ2-7
size: few
D: TRBD1
V: TRBV27
CDR3: CASSHSDLLGQASYEQYF
DNA: TGTGCCAGCAGCCACTCCGACCTCTTAGGACAGGCTTCCTACGAGCAGTACTTC

J: TRBJ2-7
size: .
D: TRBD2
V: TRBV7-2
CDR3: CASSSLASGRNEQYF
DNA: TGTGCCAGCAGCTCGCTAGCGAGCGGGAGAAACGAGCAGTACTTC

J: TRBJ2-2
size: many
D: .
V: TRBV5-6
CDR3: CASSLEQRNTGELFF
DNA: TGTGCCAGCAGCTTGGAGCAGAGGAACACCGGGGAGCTGTTTTTT

J: TRBJ2-3
size: many
D: TRBD2
V: TRBV20-1
CDR3: CSARQTGLAVSTQYF
DNA: TGCAGTGCTAGACAAACGGGACTAGCGGTGTCGACGCAGTATTTT

J: TRBJ1-5
size: many
D: .
V: TRBV4-1
CDR3: CASSQEDVGRNQPQHF
DNA: TGCGCCAGCAGCCAAGAGGACGTGGGGAGGAATCAGCCCCAGCATTTT

J: TRBJ2-5
size: few
D: .
V: TRBV11-2
CDR3: CASSLGSYGGAGKETQYF
DNA: TGTGCCAGCAGCTTAGGGTCCTACGGGGGAGCTGGTAAAGAGACCCAGTACTTC

J: TRBJ2-2
size: few
D: TRBD1
V: TRBV19
CDR3: CASSRTGGIGELFF
DNA: TGTGCCAGTAGCAGGACAGGGGGCATCGGGGAGCTGTTTTTT

J: TRBJ1-2
size: few
D: .
V: TRBV3-1
CDR3: CASSTKRGEIYGYTF
DNA: TGTGCCAGCAGCACGAAAAGGGGGGAGATCTATGGCTACACCTTC

J: TRBJ2-1
size: .
D: TRBD1
V: TRBV27
CDR3: CASTPGGQGSNEQFF
DNA: TGTGCCAGCACCCCTGGGGGACAGGGATCCAATGAGCAGTTCTTC

J: TRBJ2-2
size: few
D: .
V: TRBV7-9
CDR3: CASSPGPTSIAGELFF
DNA: TGTGCCAGCAGCCCGGGGCCCACTAGCATCGCCGGGGAGCTGTTTTTT

J: TRBJ1-2
size: .
D: .
V: TRBV7-9
CDR3: CASSLVVGTTRTVGYTF
DNA: TGTGCCAGCAGCTTAGTTGTCGGGACAACAAGAACAGTGGGCTACACCTTC

J: TRBJ2-1
size: .
D: TRBD2
V: TRBV7-3
CDR3: CASSLSPRLAGGQGNEQFF
DNA: TGTGCCAGCAGCTTAAGTCCTCGGCTAGCGGGGGGGCAGGGAAATGAGCAGTTCTTC

J: TRBJ1-1
size: few
D: .
V: TRBV29-1
CDR3: CSVDVVLIQGTTEAFF
DNA: TGCAGCGTTGACGTAGTCCTAATTCAGGGGACCACTGAAGCTTTCTTT

J: TRBJ2-3
size: few
D: .
V: TRBV7-2
CDR3: CASSIGSGSTDTQYF
DNA: TGTGCCAGCAGCATCGGAAGTGGGAGCACAGATACGCAGTATTTT

J: TRBJ2-2
size: many
D: .
V: TRBV29-1
CDR3: CSVDDLENTGELFF
DNA: TGCAGCGTTGATGATCTGGAAAACACCGGGGAGCTGTTTTTT

J: TRBJ2-1
size: .
D: TRBD2
V: TRBV20-1
CDR3: CSARKFSGGPNEQFF
DNA: TGCAGTGCTAGAAAGTTTAGCGGGGGGCCCAATGAGCAGTTCTTC

J: TRBJ2-1
size: many
D: .
V: TRBV4-2
CDR3: CASSQDPINGPSSYNEQFF
DNA: TGTGCCAGCAGCCAAGATCCCATAAACGGTCCGAGCTCCTACAATGAGCAGTTCTTC

J: TRBJ2-1
size: .
D: TRBD1
V: TRBV30
CDR3: CAWSVGTGVNEQFF
DNA: TGTGCCTGGAGTGTGGGGACAGGGGTCAATGAGCAGTTCTTC